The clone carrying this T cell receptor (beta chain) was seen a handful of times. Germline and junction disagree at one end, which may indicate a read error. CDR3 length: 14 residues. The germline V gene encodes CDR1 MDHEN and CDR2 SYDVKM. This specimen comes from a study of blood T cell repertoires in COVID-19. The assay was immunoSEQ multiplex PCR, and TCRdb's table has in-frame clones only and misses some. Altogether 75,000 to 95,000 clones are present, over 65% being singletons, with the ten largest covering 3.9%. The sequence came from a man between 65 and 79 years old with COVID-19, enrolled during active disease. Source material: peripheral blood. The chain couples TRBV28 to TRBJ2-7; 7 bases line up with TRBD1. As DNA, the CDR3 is TGTGCCAGCAGTCCTCGGGACAGACCCTACGAGCAGTGCTTC. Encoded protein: CASSPRDRPYEQCF.